These T cell receptor beta chains were read from a single sample in a study of shared clonotypes between healthy human individuals. Libraries were prepared by immunoSEQ multiplex PCR; TCRdb keeps only in-frame clonotypes and omits some of them. The sample consists of some 2,000,000 clones, just under 95% of them appearing once. Material for sequencing was naive CD8+ T cells sorted from blood. These receptors were collected from a man aged 18 to 35 in good health. Both conserved end residues are part of each CDR3. A D gene is named only where the DNA matches it firmly. Rows give clone size only sometimes, using once, few, many, or a class for an expanded clone.

>.|TRBJ2-7|TRBV9|.
TGTGCCAGCAGCGCGGACTCCTGGAGCTCCTACGAGCAGTACTTC
CASSADSWSSYEQYF
>.|TRBJ2-7|TRBV7-9|TRBD1
TGTGCCAGCAGACCGACAGGGGTGAGGAACGAGCAGTACTTC
CASRPTGVRNEQYF
>once|TRBJ2-1|TRBV30|.
TGTGCCTGGAGTGACGACGACAATGAGCAGTTCTTC
CAWSDDDNEQFF
>.|TRBJ1-2|TRBV19|.
TGTGCCAGTAGTATTCCTCACGGGGGAAATGGCTACACCTTC
CASSIPHGGNGYTF
>.|TRBJ2-7|TRBV5-6|.
TGTGCCAGCAGCTTGCCCGGGGCCTACTTTTCCTACGAGCAGTACTTC
CASSLPGAYFSYEQYF
>.|TRBJ2-1|TRBV13|TRBD2
TGTGCCAGCAGCTCCCTTCGGGGGGACTACAATGAGCAGTTCTTC
CASSSLRGDYNEQFF
>.|TRBJ2-7|TRBV4-3|.
TGCGCCAGCAGCCAAGATGTGGCCGCCTACGAGCAGTACTTC
CASSQDVAAYEQYF
>.|TRBJ1-6|TRBV5-5|.
TGTGCCAGCAGCCGCGGGTGGGCTGGTGATAATTCACCCCTCCACTTT
CASSRGWAGDNSPLHF
>.|TRBJ2-1|TRBV7-9|TRBD2
TGTGCCAGCAGCCCGGGACTAGAGTCGTATGAGCAGTTCTTC
CASSPGLESYEQFF
>.|TRBJ2-3|TRBV9|.
TGTGCCAGCAGCGTAGGATCAGCGTCTCACCCCTCAGATACGCAGTATTTT
CASSVGSASHPSDTQYF
>.|TRBJ2-7|TRBV6-5|.
TGTGCCAGCAGTTACTACGCCGGGGAGGGGGCGGTCGAGCAGTACTTC
CASSYYAGEGAVEQYF
>.|TRBJ2-5|TRBV10-2|TRBD1
TGCGCCAGCAGTGAGGACAGGGCAGAGACCCAGTACTTC
CASSEDRAETQYF
>few|TRBJ1-2|TRBV6-5|TRBD1
TGTGCCAGCAGGACAGGGCTCGACTATGGCTACACCTTC
CASRTGLDYGYTF